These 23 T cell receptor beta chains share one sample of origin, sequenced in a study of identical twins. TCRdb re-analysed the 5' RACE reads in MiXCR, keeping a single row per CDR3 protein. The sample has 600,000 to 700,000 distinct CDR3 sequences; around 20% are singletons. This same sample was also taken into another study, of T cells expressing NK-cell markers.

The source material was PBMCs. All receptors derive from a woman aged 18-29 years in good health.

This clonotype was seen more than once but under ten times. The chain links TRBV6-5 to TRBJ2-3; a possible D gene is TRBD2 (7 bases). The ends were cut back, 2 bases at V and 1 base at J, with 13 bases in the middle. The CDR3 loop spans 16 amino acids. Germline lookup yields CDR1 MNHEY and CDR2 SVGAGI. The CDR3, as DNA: TGTGCCAGCAGTTACAAGGGCGGGGGCCGCACAGATACGCAGTATTTT. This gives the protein CASSYKGGGRTDTQYF.

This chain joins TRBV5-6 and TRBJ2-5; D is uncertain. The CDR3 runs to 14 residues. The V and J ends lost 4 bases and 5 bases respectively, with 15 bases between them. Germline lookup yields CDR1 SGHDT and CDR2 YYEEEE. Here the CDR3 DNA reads TGTGCCAGCAGCCCCCTGGCGGTGGGGGAGACCCAGTACTTC. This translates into CASSPLAVGETQYF.

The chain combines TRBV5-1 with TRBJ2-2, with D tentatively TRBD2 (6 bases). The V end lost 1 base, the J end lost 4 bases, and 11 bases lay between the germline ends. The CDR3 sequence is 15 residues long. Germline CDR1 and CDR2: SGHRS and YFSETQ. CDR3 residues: CASSLQRARTGELFF. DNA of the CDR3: TGCGCCAGCAGCTTGCAGCGGGCTCGCACCGGGGAGCTGTTTTTT.

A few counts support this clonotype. CDR3 nucleotide sequence: TGCAGTACGACCCCCTTCAGGGGACAAGAGACCCAGTACTTC. Protein sequence: CSTTPFRGQETQYF. The chain joins TRBV20-1 to TRBJ2-5; tentative D call: TRBD1 (6 bases). Trimming shortened V by 8 bases and J by 2 bases, and 18 bases separated the two germline ends. This CDR3 is built from 14 residues. Looked up from germline, CDR1 is DFQATT and CDR2 is SNEGSKA (reference sequence).

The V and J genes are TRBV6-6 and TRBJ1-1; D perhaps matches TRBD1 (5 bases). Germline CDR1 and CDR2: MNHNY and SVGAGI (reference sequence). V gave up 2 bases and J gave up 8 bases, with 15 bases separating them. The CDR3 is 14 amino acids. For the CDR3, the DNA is TGTGCCAGCAGTTACAGTCCTGGGACGGTCGAAGCTTTCTTT. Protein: CASSYSPGTVEAFF.

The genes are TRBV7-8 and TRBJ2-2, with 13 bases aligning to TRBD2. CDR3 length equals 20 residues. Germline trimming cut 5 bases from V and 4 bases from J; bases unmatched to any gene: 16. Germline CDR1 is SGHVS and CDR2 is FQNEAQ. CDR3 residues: CASSTRPGTSGMIFTGELFF. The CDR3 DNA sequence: TGTGCCAGCAGCACGCGTCCCGGGACTAGCGGGATGATTTTCACCGGGGAGCTGTTTTTT.

In nucleotides, the CDR3 is TGTGCCAGCAGTTACTCGCGCCGCACAGATACGCAGTATTTT. Its protein product is CASSYSRRTDTQYF. V is TRBV6-5 and J is TRBJ2-3; D gene unclear. Trimming stripped 0 bases from V and 1 base from J, with 5 bases between. In germline, CDR1 is MNHEY, CDR2 SVGAGI. The CDR3 covers 14 residues.

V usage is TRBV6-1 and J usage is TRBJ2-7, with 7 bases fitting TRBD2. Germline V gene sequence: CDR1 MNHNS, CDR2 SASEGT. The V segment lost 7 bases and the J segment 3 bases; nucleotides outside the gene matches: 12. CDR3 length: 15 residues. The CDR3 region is CASTGGGSGFYEQYF. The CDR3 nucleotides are TGTGCCAGCACCGGCGGGGGTAGCGGGTTCTACGAGCAGTACTTC.

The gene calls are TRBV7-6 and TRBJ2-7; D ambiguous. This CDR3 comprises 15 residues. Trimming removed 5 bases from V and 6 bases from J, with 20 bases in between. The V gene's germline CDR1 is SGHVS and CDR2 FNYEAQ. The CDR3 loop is CASSPGLHKVGEQYF. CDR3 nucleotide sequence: TGTGCCAGCAGCCCCGGTCTCCATAAAGTGGGCGAGCAGTACTTC.

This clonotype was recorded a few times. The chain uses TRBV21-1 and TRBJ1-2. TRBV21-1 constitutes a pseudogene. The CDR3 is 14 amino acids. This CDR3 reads CASSKTPVNYGYTF. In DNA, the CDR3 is TGTGCCAGCAGCAAAACCCCAGTTAACTATGGCTACACCTTC.

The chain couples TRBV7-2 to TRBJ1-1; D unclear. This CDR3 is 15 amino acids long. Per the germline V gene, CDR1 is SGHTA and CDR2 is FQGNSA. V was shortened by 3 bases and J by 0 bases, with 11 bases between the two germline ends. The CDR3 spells CASSFWASMNTEAFF. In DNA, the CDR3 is TGTGCCAGCAGCTTCTGGGCGAGCATGAACACTGAAGCTTTCTTT.

The CDR3 bases are TGCAGTGTAAAGAGGGGGACCTACGAGCAGTACTTC. Protein sequence: CSVKRGTYEQYF. The chain carries TRBV20-1 and TRBJ2-7; TRBD1 is a possible D gene (6 bases). The CDR3 runs to 12 residues. In germline, CDR1 is DFQATT, CDR2 SNEGSKA (reference sequence). V gave up 7 bases and J gave up 2 bases, with 12 bases separating them.

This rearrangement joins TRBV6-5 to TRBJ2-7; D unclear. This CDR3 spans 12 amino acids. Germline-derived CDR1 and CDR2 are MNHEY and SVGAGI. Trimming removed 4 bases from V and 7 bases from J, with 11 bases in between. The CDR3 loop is CASSWVLEEQYF. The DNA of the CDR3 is TGTGCCAGCAGTTGGGTCTTGGAGGAGCAGTACTTC.

CDR3 coding DNA: TGTGCCACCAGCAGAGATAACCAGGCCGATGAGCAGTTCTTC. This encodes CATSRDNQADEQFF. The rearrangement links TRBV15 to TRBJ2-1; D unresolved. The CDR3 contains 14 residues. Germline CDR1 reads LNHNV; CDR2 reads YYDKDF (reference sequence). Trimming took off 0 bases at V and 8 bases at J, with 11 bases between the two ends.

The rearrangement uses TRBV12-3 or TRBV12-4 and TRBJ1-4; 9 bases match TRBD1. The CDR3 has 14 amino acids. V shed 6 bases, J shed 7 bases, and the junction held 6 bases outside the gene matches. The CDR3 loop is CASRRGQGSEKLFF. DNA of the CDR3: TGTGCCAGCAGAAGGGGACAGGGTAGTGAAAAACTGTTTTTT.

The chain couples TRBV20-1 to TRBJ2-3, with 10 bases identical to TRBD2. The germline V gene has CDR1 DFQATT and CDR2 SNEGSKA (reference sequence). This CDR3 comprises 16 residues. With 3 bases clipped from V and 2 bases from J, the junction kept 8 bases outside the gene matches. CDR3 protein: CSARGWTSGLTDTQYF. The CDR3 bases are TGCAGTGCTAGGGGTTGGACTAGCGGACTCACAGATACGCAGTATTTT.

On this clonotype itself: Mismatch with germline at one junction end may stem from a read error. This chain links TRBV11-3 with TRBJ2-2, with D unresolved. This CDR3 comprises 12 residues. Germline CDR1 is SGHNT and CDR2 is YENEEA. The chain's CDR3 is CASSSGTWELFF. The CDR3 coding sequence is TGTGCCAGCAGCTCAGGCACCTGGGAGCTGTTTTTT.

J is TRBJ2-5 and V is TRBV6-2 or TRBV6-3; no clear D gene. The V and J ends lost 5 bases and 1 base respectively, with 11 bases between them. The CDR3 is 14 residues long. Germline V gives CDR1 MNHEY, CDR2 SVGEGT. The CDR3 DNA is TGTGCCAGCAGTCCCCCGGACGGCCAAGAGACCCAGTACTTC. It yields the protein CASSPPDGQETQYF.

The CDR3 DNA sequence: TGTGCCAGCAGTCCGGGGGCCCAGAGAGGAGAGACCCAGTACTTC. This sequence encodes CASSPGAQRGETQYF. The chain employs TRBV6-1 and TRBJ2-5, with D tentatively TRBD1 or TRBD2 (6 bases each). The CDR3 loop spans 15 amino acids. Germline V gives CDR1 MNHNS, CDR2 SASEGT. Trimming left V 5 bases short and J 4 bases short, with 17 bases between.

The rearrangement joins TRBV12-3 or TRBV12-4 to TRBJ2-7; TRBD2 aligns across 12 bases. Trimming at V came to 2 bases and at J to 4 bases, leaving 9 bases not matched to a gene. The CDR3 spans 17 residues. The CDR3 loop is CASSLRGLAGGGYEQYF. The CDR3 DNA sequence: TGTGCCAGCAGTTTAAGGGGGCTAGCGGGAGGGGGGTACGAGCAGTACTTC.

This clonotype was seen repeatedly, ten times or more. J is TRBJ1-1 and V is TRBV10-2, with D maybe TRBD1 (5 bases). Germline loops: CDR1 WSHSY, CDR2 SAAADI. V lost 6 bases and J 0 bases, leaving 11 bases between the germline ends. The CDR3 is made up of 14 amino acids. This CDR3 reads CASSVTGLNTEAFF. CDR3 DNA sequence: TGCGCCAGCAGCGTTACAGGACTGAACACTGAAGCTTTCTTT.

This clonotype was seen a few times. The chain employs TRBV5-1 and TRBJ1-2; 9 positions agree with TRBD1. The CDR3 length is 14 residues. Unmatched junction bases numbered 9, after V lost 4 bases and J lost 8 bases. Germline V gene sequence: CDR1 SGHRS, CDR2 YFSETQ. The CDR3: CASSVGQGTGGYTF. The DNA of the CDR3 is TGCGCCAGCAGCGTGGGACAGGGTACTGGCGGCTACACCTTC.

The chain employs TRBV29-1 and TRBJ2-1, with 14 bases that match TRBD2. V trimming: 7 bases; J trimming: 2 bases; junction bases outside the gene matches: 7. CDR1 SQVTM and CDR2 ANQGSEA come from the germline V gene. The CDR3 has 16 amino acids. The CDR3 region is CSARATSGRAYNEQFF. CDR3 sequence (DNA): TGCAGCGCCCGAGCGACTAGCGGGAGGGCCTACAATGAGCAGTTCTTC.